This T cell receptor (beta chain) is drawn from a study of T-cell memory formation after mild COVID-19. TCRdb reprocessed the 5' RACE reads with MiXCR, giving one entry per CDR3 protein. Here the sample spans around 390,000 distinct CDR3 sequences, 16% being singletons. The V and J ends lost 6 bases and 1 base, in that order; junction bases with no gene match: 5. CDR3 length: 15 residues. Specimen: PBMCs or a T cell subset sorted from them (not recorded which). The gene calls are TRBV12-3 or TRBV12-4 and TRBJ2-2, with TRBD1 identical over 7 bases. This TCR was recovered from a man younger than 35 who had mild COVID-19 (a few samples of this study predate the infection). Cell type and time point are not known. The CDR3 DNA follows: TGTGCCAGCAGCGGTGACAGGGTGAACACCGGGGAGCTGTTTTTT. This encodes CASSGDRVNTGELFF.